The 17 T cell receptor beta chains below were found in one sample sequenced in a study of radiotherapy plus CTLA-4 blockade in lung cancer. TCRdb's copy holds only in-frame clones and misses some; the assay was immunoSEQ multiplex PCR. The table has approximately 25,000 clones, approximately 77% seen once. This sample comprised peripheral blood, obtained from a patient treated with radiotherapy plus ipilimumab. The receptors were gathered from a human donor with non-small cell lung cancer that progressed on radiotherapy plus ipilimumab.

The chain is built from TRBV5-5 and TRBJ2-7; D might be TRBD1 (5 bases). The CDR3 is 14 amino acids. V lost 1 base and J lost 0, with 8 bases in between. Per germline, CDR1 SGHKS and CDR2 YYEKEE (reference sequence). The CDR3 coding sequence is TGTGCCAGCAGCTTGAGCCAGGGCTCCTACGAGCAGTACTTC. It translates to CASSLSQGSYEQYF.

The rearrangement joins TRBV27 to TRBJ1-5, with D unclear. The germline V and J ends were trimmed by 5 bases and 2 bases, with 13 bases remaining between them. There are 15 residues in the CDR3. CDR1 and CDR2 (germline): MNHEY, SMNVEV (reference sequence). CDR3 protein: CASSAEGWGNQPQHF. The CDR3 DNA sequence: TGTGCCAGCAGTGCCGAAGGGTGGGGCAATCAGCCCCAGCATTTT.

The chain is built from TRBV9 and TRBJ2-5; no definite D call. Germline lookup yields CDR1 SGDLS and CDR2 YYNGEE. CDR3 length equals 14 residues. Trimming took off 4 bases at V and 5 bases at J, with 15 bases between the two ends. CDR3 loop: CASSTHQDAETQYF. DNA for the CDR3: TGTGCCAGCAGCACACATCAGGATGCCGAGACCCAGTACTTC.

V gene TRBV2 combines with J gene TRBJ2-4; no definite D call. The CDR3 runs to 12 residues. Trimming left V 6 bases short and J 6 bases short, with 9 bases between. Germline V lookup: CDR1 SNHLY, CDR2 FYNNEI. CDR3 sequence (DNA): TGTGCCAGCAGGGACCGGGCAAACATTCAGTACTTC. This sequence encodes CASRDRANIQYF.

The chain joins TRBV19 to TRBJ1-4; D gene uncertain. Trimming left V 6 bases short and J 5 bases short, with 7 bases between. Germline V gives CDR1 LNHDA, CDR2 SQIVND (reference sequence). The CDR3 runs to 12 residues. CDR3 in amino acids: CASSLLNEKLFF. In nucleotides, the CDR3 is TGTGCCAGTAGCCTACTCAATGAAAAACTGTTTTTT.

This clone was counted only a few times. This sequence joins TRBV6-1 and TRBJ1-1, with TRBD1 matching over 7 bases. V was clipped by 6 bases and J by 1 base; unmatched bases: 2. Germline lookup yields CDR1 MNHNS and CDR2 SASEGT. The CDR3 has 13 residues. CDR3 sequence (DNA): TGTGCCAGCAGACAGGGGTGGAACACTGAAGCTTTCTTT. It yields the protein CASRQGWNTEAFF.

The V and J genes are TRBV28 and TRBJ1-5; no firm D call. The CDR3 length is 13 residues. V lost 4 bases to trimming and J lost 3 bases, with 7 bases between them. Germline V gene data show CDR1 as MDHEN and CDR2 as SYDVKM. CDR3 nucleotides: TGTGCCAGCAGTTGGCTCCCCAATCAGCCCCAGCATTTT. This sequence encodes CASSWLPNQPQHF.

CDR3 amino acids: CASSRDRDGNTEAFF. In DNA form, the CDR3 reads TGTGCCAGCAGCCGGGACAGGGATGGGAACACTGAAGCTTTCTTT. The chain uses TRBV6-4 and TRBJ1-1; 9 bases are a match to TRBD1. The germline V gene has CDR1 MRHNA and CDR2 SNTAGT. The CDR3 is made up of 15 amino acids. V was clipped by 6 bases and J by 1 base; unmatched bases: 6.

The rearrangement links TRBV7-9 to TRBJ1-6; 7 nucleotides align to TRBD1. Per the germline V gene, CDR1 is SEHNR and CDR2 is FQNEAQ (reference sequence). With V trimmed by 1 base and J by 5 bases, 8 bases remained unmatched. The CDR3 spans 17 residues. CDR3 coding DNA: TGTGCCAGCAGCTTAGGGGACAGCATCTGGGATAATTCACCCCTCCACTTT. Amino acid sequence: CASSLGDSIWDNSPLHF.

The rearrangement links TRBV28 to TRBJ2-3; D is unclear. Trimming took off 7 bases at V and 2 bases at J, with 13 bases between the two ends. The CDR3 contains 14 residues. Germline loops: CDR1 MDHEN, CDR2 SYDVKM. CDR3 sequence (DNA): TGTGCCAGCACCCCGTCGGCTCTCACAGATACGCAGTATTTT. Amino acid sequence: CASTPSALTDTQYF.

The chain joins TRBV7-3 to TRBJ2-2; a possible D gene is TRBD2 (7 bases). Germline V CDR1 and CDR2: SGHTA, FQGTGA. The CDR3 covers 17 residues. The ends were cut back, 2 bases at V and 4 bases at J, with 17 bases in the middle. The CDR3 DNA follows: TGTGCCAGCAGCTTATACAGGGCTAGCGGACCCACCGGGGAGCTGTTTTTT. This translates into CASSLYRASGPTGELFF.

The chain combines TRBV6-5 with TRBJ1-1, with unresolved D. The germline V and J ends were trimmed by 7 bases and 4 bases, with 13 bases remaining between them. Germline-derived CDR1 and CDR2 are MNHEY and SVGAGI. The CDR3 extends over 13 amino acids. Here the CDR3 DNA reads TGTGCCAGCACTACCCCGTGGGGCACTGAAGCTTTCTTT. Protein: CASTTPWGTEAFF.

The J gene is TRBJ1-4, the V gene TRBV11-3, with D perhaps TRBD1 (5 bases). There are 14 residues in the CDR3. The V gene lost 4 bases and the J gene lost 8 bases, with 14 bases spanning the gap. The V gene's germline CDR1 is SGHNT and CDR2 YENEEA. CDR3 DNA sequence: TGTGCCAGCAGCTCCTCAGGGTTCGGGGAAAAACTGTTTTTT. It translates to CASSSSGFGEKLFF.

The rearrangement joins TRBV6-1 to TRBJ2-7; D perhaps matches TRBD1 (7 bases). This CDR3 region has 18 residues. Per the germline V gene, CDR1 is MNHNS and CDR2 is SASEGT. Trimming cost V 2 bases and J 3 bases, with 23 bases left between them. The CDR3 spells CASSESSPGQGGGYEQYF. Written as DNA, the CDR3 is TGTGCCAGCAGTGAATCCTCCCCTGGGCAGGGGGGAGGCTACGAGCAGTACTTC.

CDR3 nucleotides: TGCGCCAGCAGCTTGGATCCCGGGACAGGGGGTCGAGATGGCTACACCTTC. Its protein is CASSLDPGTGGRDGYTF. V and J are TRBV5-1 and TRBJ1-2, with 11 bases matching TRBD1. CDR3 length: 17 amino acids. Germline V lookup: CDR1 SGHRS, CDR2 YFSETQ. V was clipped by 0 bases and J by 6 bases; unmatched bases: 10.

This chain links TRBV7-2 with TRBJ2-5; 10 bases align to TRBD1. This CDR3 contains 18 residues. Per germline, CDR1 SGHTA and CDR2 FQGNSA. V lost 1 base and J lost 4; bases outside the gene matches: 12. The CDR3 DNA reads as TGTGCCAGCAGCTTAGGGCCAGACAGGGGGCTTAGTGGAGAGACCCAGTACTTC. Amino acid sequence: CASSLGPDRGLSGETQYF.

The chain carries TRBV6-5 and TRBJ1-5, with no clear D. Germline V gene sequence: CDR1 MNHEY, CDR2 SVGAGI. The CDR3 has 14 residues. Between the trimmed V and J ends, which lost 2 bases and 0 bases, there was a span of 5 bases. The CDR3 reads CASSYDFSNQPQHF. The DNA for the CDR3 is TGTGCCAGCAGTTACGATTTTAGCAATCAGCCCCAGCATTTT.